The 9 T cell receptor beta chains below all came from one sample that was sequenced in a study of blood T cell repertoires in COVID-19. Profiled with immunoSEQ multiplex PCR; TCRdb holds only in-frame clones, not every one. The repertoire holds approximately 200,000 clones, approximately 80% seen once, with approximately 7.4% in the top ten. The sequenced material came from PBMCs or T cells enriched from blood (not recorded which). These receptors originate from a woman aged 40 to 50 with acute COVID-19.

The CDR3, as DNA: TGTGCCAGCGGCGCGGGGGGCCGCACAGATACGCAGTATTTT. Translated, it gives CASGAGGRTDTQYF. The V call is TRBV7-3, the J call TRBJ2-3; 8 positions match TRBD2. CDR3 length equals 14 residues. Germline assignment: CDR1 SGHTA and CDR2 FQGTGA. V lost 8 bases and J lost 1; bases outside the gene matches: 5.

This clone showed up just a few times. V gene TRBV18 combines with J gene TRBJ1-5; TRBD1 agrees at 7 bases. CDR1 is KGHSH, CDR2 LQKENI, per germline. This CDR3 has 16 amino acids. With V trimmed by 6 bases and J by 3 bases, 11 bases remained unmatched. Written as DNA, the CDR3 is TGTGCCAGCTCCCGTAGCGACAGGGCCCTCAATCAGCCCCAGCATTTT. Protein product: CASSRSDRALNQPQHF.

Regarding this clone: A much larger clone differs from this one at a single base, so this may be a read error. V usage is TRBV28 and J usage is TRBJ2-1; weak D call: TRBD2 (6 bases). V lost 2 bases to trimming and J lost 10 bases, with 9 bases between them. The CDR3 runs to 12 residues. Germline assignment: CDR1 MDHEN and CDR2 SYDVKM. The CDR3 nucleotides read TGTGCCAGCAGTTTAAGTCGGGGGGAGCAGTTCTTC. This codes for CASSLSRGEQFF.

This clone was found a few times. The chain combines TRBV21-1 with TRBJ1-1; the table assigns TRBD1, which was not confirmed against the DNA. TRBV21-1 is assigned pseudogene status. The CDR3 spans 11 residues. CDR3 coding DNA: TGTGCCAGCAGCCCCAGGGGCGAGGCTTTCTTT. Its protein is CASSPRGEAFF.

This clone showed up just once. The chain is built from TRBV30 and TRBJ2-1; 14 bases are a match to TRBD2. This CDR3 region has 19 residues. From germline, CDR1 is GTSNPN and CDR2 SVGIG (reference sequence). V dropped 0 bases and J dropped 5; count of bases not matched to a gene: 12. Written as DNA, the CDR3 is TGTGCCTGGAGTGTTACCAGGCGTCCGACTAGCGGGAGGGACAATGAGCAGTTCTTC. Translating it yields CAWSVTRRPTSGRDNEQFF.

The J gene is TRBJ2-7, the V gene TRBV6-2 or TRBV6-3; no definite D call. V gave up 4 bases and J gave up 1 base, with 5 bases separating them. Looked up from germline, CDR1 is MNHEY and CDR2 is SVGEGT. The CDR3 consists of 12 residues. The CDR3 protein is CASSLESYEQYF. CDR3 sequence (DNA): TGTGCCAGCAGTTTGGAGTCCTACGAGCAGTACTTC.

This chain uses TRBV5-1 with TRBJ2-7; 8 bases align to TRBD1. This CDR3 has 17 residues. Looked up from germline, CDR1 is SGHRS and CDR2 is YFSETQ. J was trimmed by 2 bases and V by 8 bases; bases with no gene match: 18. Here the CDR3 reads CASCPRTGNRPAYEQYF. The CDR3 region has the DNA TGCGCCAGTTGCCCGAGGACAGGGAATCGACCGGCCTACGAGCAGTACTTC. The full variable domain, with the rest looked up from reference TRBV5-1 and TRBJ2-7, is KAGVTQTPRYLIKTRGQQVTLSCSPISGHRSVSWYQQTPGQGLQFLFEYFSETQRNKGNFPGRFSGRQFSNSRSEMNVSTLELGDSALYLCASCPRTGNRPAYEQYFGPGTRLTVT.

The chain uses TRBV2 and TRBJ1-1; 7 bases map to TRBD1. This CDR3 is 14 amino acids long. The J segment lost 4 bases and the V segment lost 4 bases, leaving 6 bases of the junction unmatched. Germline V gene lookup returns CDR1 SNHLY and CDR2 FYNNEI. The DNA of the CDR3 is TGTGCCAGCAGTGTTTGGACAGGCAGCACTGAAGCTTTCTTT. It is translated as CASSVWTGSTEAFF.

The chain carries TRBV28 and TRBJ1-2; 7 bases agree with TRBD1. In germline, CDR1 is MDHEN, CDR2 SYDVKM. The ends lost 4 bases at V and 7 bases at J; junction bases unmatched: 9. The CDR3 loop spans 14 amino acids. CDR3 protein: CASSSGQAESGYTF. The CDR3, as DNA: TGTGCCAGCAGTTCTGGACAGGCCGAGTCTGGCTACACCTTC.